This T cell receptor beta chain was retrieved from a study of cytomegalovirus exposure and HLA in healthy donors. This PCR relied on a set of 60 Vbeta primers and 13 Jbeta primers. Sequencing used immunoSEQ multiplex PCR; TCRdb keeps in-frame clones, though not all of them. The sample includes around 71,000 clones. General study findings and limits: In a later analysis, DRB1 alleles had the most associated TCRs; HLA-C alleles the fewest. The number of N-insertions in an Asian-associated ancestry cluster was reportedly below the roughly 670-donor mean in a later analysis. The authors reported that TCR beta sequences could predict HLA-A and HLA-B alleles. These predictions were accurate for most subjects in the first cohort.

Worth noting for this clone: Its antigen is currently unknown.

The material sequenced was PBMCs. The clonotype was recovered from a woman aged 25 to 45 in good health and CMV-seronegative.

The CDR3 coding sequence is TGTGCCAGCAGGCCTTCTACTGAGACCCAGTACTTC. Translating gives CASRPSTETQYF. V is TRBV6-6 and J is TRBJ2-5; D is undetermined. V gave up 6 bases and J gave up 5 bases, with 10 bases separating them. Germline CDR1 and CDR2: MNHNY and SVGAGI (reference sequence). There are 12 residues in the CDR3.